These 27 T cell receptor beta chains originate from one sample sequenced in a study of technical replicates of blood from a few donors. Method: immunoSEQ multiplex PCR; TCRdb's copy keeps in-frame clones and lacks some. The sample yields about 70,000 clones, 80% to 95% seen once. Sequenced sample: T cells isolated from PBMCs. All receptors come from a human donor in good health.

The chain employs TRBV5-4 and TRBJ2-3, with 8 bases matching TRBD2. This CDR3 spans 15 amino acids. V lost 7 bases, J lost 1 base, and 8 bases stayed unmatched. Germline CDR1 is SGHNT and CDR2 is YYREEE (reference sequence). The CDR3 loop is CASQLREAGTDTQYF. The CDR3 bases are TGTGCCAGCCAACTGCGGGAGGCCGGCACAGATACGCAGTATTTT.

The chain carries TRBV5-1 and TRBJ2-2; the D gene is possibly TRBD1 (5 bases). The CDR3 has 14 amino acids. Trimming removed 2 bases from V and 5 bases from J, with 10 bases in between. Germline CDR1 and CDR2: SGHRS and YFSETQ. This chain's CDR3 is CASSFPQGTGELFF. In nucleotides, the CDR3 is TGCGCCAGCAGCTTCCCCCAGGGAACCGGGGAGCTGTTTTTT.

The chain has TRBV18 and TRBJ1-5; D gene unclear. CDR1 and CDR2 from the germline V gene are KGHSH and LQKENI. The CDR3 is made up of 16 amino acids. With 0 bases removed from V and 1 base from J, the gap between germline ends came to 10 bases. CDR3 region: CASSPPLRVSNQPQHF. The CDR3 DNA is TGTGCCAGCTCACCACCGTTGAGGGTCAGCAATCAGCCCCAGCATTTT. The variable domain in full, with the rest retrieved from reference TRBV18 and TRBJ1-5, is NAGVMQNPRHLVRRRGQEARLRCSPMKGHSHVYWYRQLPEEGLKFMVYLQKENIIDESGMPKERFSAEFPKEGPSILRIQQVVRGDSAAYFCASSPPLRVSNQPQHFGDGTRLSIL.

The chain recombines TRBV14 with TRBJ2-5; no clear D. CDR1 and CDR2 (germline): SGHDN, FVKESK. The V end lost 4 bases, the J end lost 3 bases, and 6 bases lay between the germline ends. There are 12 residues in the CDR3. CDR3 nucleotides: TGTGCCAGCAGCCGCCAGAAAGAGACCCAGTACTTC. It specifies CASSRQKETQYF.

CDR3 coding DNA: TGTGCCAGCTCACCACAGGCAGCGGGAGGGCCTAGGAATGAGCAGTTCTTC. Its protein product is CASSPQAAGGPRNEQFF. The chain combines TRBV18 with TRBJ2-1, with 10 bases lining up with TRBD2. The CDR3 is made up of 17 amino acids. Germline CDR1 KGHSH, CDR2 LQKENI. V lost 1 base to trimming and J lost 7 bases; unmatched junction nucleotides: 10.

The chain employs TRBV4-1 and TRBJ2-2, with a weak D call TRBD1 (5 bases). V lost 4 bases, J lost 2 bases, and 11 bases lay in between. This CDR3 has 15 amino acids. Germline V gene data show CDR1 as MGHRA and CDR2 as YSYEKL. The CDR3 DNA reads TGCGCCAGCAGCCTCAGCAGGGTAAACACCGGGGAGCTGTTTTTT. This gives the protein CASSLSRVNTGELFF.

The chain combines TRBV7-3 with TRBJ1-2; TRBD1 is a possible D gene (6 bases). CDR3 length: 14 residues. Looked up from germline, CDR1 is SGHTA and CDR2 is FQGTGA. V was pared by 0 bases and J by 5 bases, with 10 bases between. The CDR3 DNA sequence: TGTGCCAGCAGCTTAACAAAAGGACAGTATGGCTACACCTTC. This codes for CASSLTKGQYGYTF.

V usage is TRBV13 and J usage is TRBJ1-1, with 10 bases identical to TRBD1. Per the germline V gene, CDR1 is PRHDT and CDR2 is FYEKMQ (reference sequence). The V and J ends lost 5 bases and 5 bases, in that order; junction bases with no gene match: 5. There are 14 residues in the CDR3. CDR3 nucleotides: TGTGCCAGCAGCCCCGGGACAGGGGTGACTGAAGCTTTCTTT. It is translated as CASSPGTGVTEAFF.

The CDR3 coding sequence is TGTGCCAGCAGCCTCCTCAGGACAGACTATGGCTACACCTTC. Translating gives CASSLLRTDYGYTF. This chain uses TRBV5-5 with TRBJ1-2; tentatively, D is TRBD1 (6 bases). Germline CDR1 is SGHKS and CDR2 is YYEKEE (reference sequence). V dropped 4 bases and J dropped 3 bases, with 13 bases sitting between them. CDR3 size: 14 residues.

The sample holds a few counts of this clone. This sequence joins TRBV2 and TRBJ1-1; D unclear. Trimming stripped 7 bases from V and 6 bases from J, with 15 bases between. The CDR3 totals 13 residues. Germline CDR1 SNHLY, CDR2 FYNNEI. DNA of the CDR3: TGTGCCAGCACCGCCGGGGATTTCGCTGAAGCTTTCTTT. It translates to CASTAGDFAEAFF.

This clone was picked up one time. The V and J genes are TRBV4-3 and TRBJ1-1; D gene unclear. In germline, CDR1 is LGHNA, CDR2 YSLEER. The CDR3 runs 13 residues. Deletions cut 1 base from V and 5 bases from J, with 8 bases between. The CDR3 sequence is CASSQVLSTEAFF. In DNA, the CDR3 is TGCGCCAGCAGCCAAGTCTTGAGTACTGAAGCTTTCTTT.

The gene calls are TRBV19 and TRBJ1-5, with TRBD1 matching over 8 bases. The germline V gene has CDR1 LNHDA and CDR2 SQIVND (reference sequence). The CDR3 spans 17 residues. Losses at the gene ends were 2 bases for V and 5 bases for J; bases not matched to a gene: 11. The CDR3 is CASSISGTGRLYQPQHF. CDR3 DNA: TGTGCCAGTAGTATATCCGGGACAGGCCGACTTTATCAGCCCCAGCATTTT.

The rearrangement uses TRBV28 and TRBJ2-1; 8 bases line up with TRBD1. The V gene's germline CDR1 is MDHEN and CDR2 SYDVKM. The CDR3 sequence is 16 residues long. J was trimmed by 8 bases and V by 5 bases; bases with no gene match: 14. The CDR3 reads CASSHPGTGPGDEQFF. The CDR3 nucleotides read TGTGCCAGCAGTCACCCTGGGACAGGTCCTGGGGATGAGCAGTTCTTC. The entire variable domain, with the rest obtained from reference TRBV28 and TRBJ2-1, is as follows: DVKVTQSSRYLVKRTGEKVFLECVQDMDHENMFWYRQDPGLGLRLIYFSYDVKMKEKGDIPEGYSVSREKKERFSLILESASTNQTSMYLCASSHPGTGPGDEQFFGPGTRLTVL.

The CDR3 DNA is TGTGCCAGCAGTCCTATGACAGGGATGTACAACGAGCAGTACTTC. The encoded protein is CASSPMTGMYNEQYF. This sequence joins TRBV27 and TRBJ2-7; 7 bases match TRBD1. V lost 5 bases to trimming and J lost 5 bases; unmatched junction nucleotides: 12. The CDR3 totals 15 residues. Germline V lookup: CDR1 MNHEY, CDR2 SMNVEV (reference sequence).

This clone was found once. The J gene is TRBJ2-7, the V gene TRBV10-3; 11 bases match TRBD2. Germline V gene data show CDR1 as ENHRY and CDR2 as SYGVKD. CDR3 length: 17 residues. Germline trimming cut 3 bases from V and 2 bases from J; bases unmatched to any gene: 9. The CDR3 DNA is TGTGCCATCAGTGAACTGGCTAGCGGGAGGAGGGCCTACGAGCAGTACTTC. This encodes CAISELASGRRAYEQYF.

The sample holds one count of this clone. The chain is built from TRBV4-3 and TRBJ2-1; D is unresolved. Germline-derived CDR1 and CDR2 are LGHNA and YSLEER. The CDR3 is 12 residues long. The V end was cut by 0 bases, the J end by 10 bases, with 7 bases between. The CDR3 region is CASSQDRLEQFF. The DNA of the CDR3 is TGCGCCAGCAGCCAAGATCGACTGGAGCAGTTCTTC.

This chain joins TRBV27 and TRBJ2-7, with 7 bases identical to TRBD2. This CDR3 comprises 16 residues. The J segment lost 0 bases and the V segment lost 2 bases, leaving 7 bases of the junction unmatched. Germline lookup yields CDR1 MNHEY and CDR2 SMNVEV (reference sequence). The CDR3 region is CASSLGLAASSYEQYF. The CDR3 DNA reads as TGTGCCAGCAGTTTAGGGCTAGCGGCGAGCTCCTACGAGCAGTACTTC.

V and J are TRBV28 and TRBJ2-1, with 9 bases matching TRBD2. Germline loops: CDR1 MDHEN, CDR2 SYDVKM. Trimming cost V 6 bases and J 5 bases; bases outside gene matches: 8. The CDR3 totals 15 residues. CDR3 loop: CASRLAGVLNNEQFF. The CDR3 nucleotides are TGTGCCAGCAGGTTAGCGGGAGTACTCAACAATGAGCAGTTCTTC. Full variable domain (missing parts from reference TRBV28 and TRBJ2-1): DVKVTQSSRYLVKRTGEKVFLECVQDMDHENMFWYRQDPGLGLRLIYFSYDVKMKEKGDIPEGYSVSREKKERFSLILESASTNQTSMYLCASRLAGVLNNEQFFGPGTRLTVL.

The chain recombines TRBV5-4 with TRBJ1-1; 8 bases align to TRBD1. CDR1 and CDR2 (germline): SGHNT, YYREEE (reference sequence). This CDR3 is 14 amino acids long. The V and J ends lost 4 bases and 0 bases, in that order; junction bases with no gene match: 2. The CDR3 spells CASSRTGMNTEAFF. Here the CDR3 DNA reads TGTGCCAGCAGCCGGACAGGGATGAACACTGAAGCTTTCTTT.

The V gene is TRBV19, the J gene TRBJ1-5, with no clear D. Trimming left V 5 bases short and J 7 bases short, with 12 bases between. The germline gives CDR1 LNHDA, CDR2 SQIVND (reference sequence). This CDR3 has 13 amino acids. The CDR3 loop is CASSSYLEQPQHF. In DNA form, the CDR3 reads TGTGCCAGTAGTTCCTATCTTGAACAGCCCCAGCATTTT.

The chain uses TRBV19 and TRBJ2-7; D may be TRBD2 (6 bases). CDR3 length: 13 residues. The V gene lost 3 bases and the J gene lost 4 bases, with 10 bases spanning the gap. Germline loops: CDR1 LNHDA, CDR2 SQIVND (reference sequence). CDR3 amino acids: CASSILGRYEQYF. CDR3 DNA: TGTGCCAGTAGTATTTTAGGGAGGTACGAGCAGTACTTC.

V usage is TRBV5-6 and J usage is TRBJ2-2; 7 nucleotides agree with TRBD2. Germline V gene data show CDR1 as SGHDT and CDR2 as YYEEEE. V lost 3 bases to trimming and J lost 7 bases; unmatched junction nucleotides: 3. The CDR3 contains 13 residues. The CDR3 DNA is TGTGCCAGCAGCTATTCGGGGGGCGGGGAGCTGTTTTTT. Its translation: CASSYSGGGELFF.

The chain is built from TRBV30 and TRBJ2-5; TRBD2 agrees at 13 bases. Germline CDR1 reads GTSNPN; CDR2 reads SVGIG (reference sequence). The trim removed 5 bases at V and 5 bases at J, leaving 8 bases unmatched. The CDR3 sequence is 15 residues long. CDR3 nucleotides: TGTGCCTGGGGGGGGACTAGCGGGGCGGGGGAGACCCAGTACTTC. This gives the protein CAWGGTSGAGETQYF.

The chain joins TRBV6-1 to TRBJ2-7; 11 positions agree with TRBD2. V dropped 6 bases and J dropped 5; count of bases not matched to a gene: 9. Per germline, CDR1 MNHNS and CDR2 SASEGT. The CDR3 extends over 15 amino acids. DNA of the CDR3: TGTGCCAGCAGGGAACTTAGCGGGAGGGCCAACGAGCAGTACTTC. Translating it yields CASRELSGRANEQYF.

The V gene is TRBV6-1, the J gene TRBJ2-3, with TRBD2 matching over 10 bases. Germline-derived CDR1 and CDR2 are MNHNS and SASEGT. The V segment lost 5 bases and the J segment 10 bases; nucleotides outside the gene matches: 9. CDR3 length equals 14 residues. The CDR3 sequence is CASSFEREGYAQYF. The CDR3 DNA reads as TGTGCCAGCAGTTTTGAGCGGGAGGGATATGCGCAGTATTTT.

The chain has TRBV27 and TRBJ1-1; D not resolved. Trimming left V 3 bases short and J 6 bases short, with 14 bases between. This CDR3 spans 14 amino acids. The germline V gene encodes CDR1 MNHEY and CDR2 SMNVEV (reference sequence). The CDR3 coding sequence is TGTGCCAGCAGTTTCAGGTTTGGGTTCGCTGAAGCTTTCTTT. Amino acids: CASSFRFGFAEAFF.

The rearrangement links TRBV18 to TRBJ1-5; D might be TRBD1 (5 bases). Germline CDR1 is KGHSH and CDR2 is LQKENI. The CDR3 runs 17 residues. Trimming cost V 0 bases and J 5 bases, with 17 bases left between them. CDR3 nucleotides: TGTGCCAGCTCACCACCTTCCGCTCCGGGGGGTCATCAGCCCCAGCATTTT. Translation gives CASSPPSAPGGHQPQHF. The full variable domain, its missing parts supplied by reference TRBV18 and TRBJ1-5, is NAGVMQNPRHLVRRRGQEARLRCSPMKGHSHVYWYRQLPEEGLKFMVYLQKENIIDESGMPKERFSAEFPKEGPSILRIQQVVRGDSAAYFCASSPPSAPGGHQPQHFGDGTRLSIL.